This T cell receptor (beta chain) comes out of a study of OX40 agonist ivuxolimab in advanced cancers. Overall study context: Prior checkpoint blockade (anti-PD-1, anti-PD-L1 or anti-CTLA-4) was permitted; approximately 40% had it. Whole-study findings and limits: The average count of expanded clones was higher among CD8+ T cells than among CD4+. Antigens targeted by the expanded peripheral T cells were not determined.

The data were produced by immunoSEQ multiplex PCR, yet TCRdb's version contains in-frame clones alone and is incomplete. The data contain 95,000 to 100,000 clones, around 83% of them singletons. Germline CDR1 is SGHTA and CDR2 is FQGNSA. The V end lost 5 bases, the J end lost 4 bases, and 16 bases lay between the germline ends. This CDR3 is 15 amino acids long. In the case of this clone: Its matching antigen is unknown.

Sample: CD4+ or CD8+ T cells sorted from blood, taken in a trial of the OX40 agonist ivuxolimab. The chain links TRBV7-2 to TRBJ2-3; no reliable D call. The TCR comes from an adult with an advanced solid tumor such as melanoma, head and neck, liver or kidney cancer. DNA of the CDR3: TGTGCCAGCAGCCAATCAAGGCATTACGCAGATACGCAGTATTTT. It yields the protein CASSQSRHYADTQYF. The variable domain in full, completed from reference TRBV7-2 and TRBJ2-3, reads GAGVSQSPSNKVTEKGKDVELRCDPISGHTALYWYRQSLGQGLEFLIYFQGNSAPDKSGLPSDRFSAERTGGSVSTLTIQRTQQEDSAVYLCASSQSRHYADTQYFGPGTRLTVL.